One and the same sample provided the 27 T cell receptor beta chains below, sequenced in a study of T cells in Graves' hyperthyroidism and ophthalmopathy. Amplified TCR beta CDR3 regions came from RNA transcripts. The HTBI set primed first-round TCR CDR3 RT-PCR. TCRdb used MiXCR to reprocess the multiplex PCR reads, holding one entry per CDR3 protein. The table has approximately 560,000 distinct CDR3 sequences, roughly 14% seen once. Source material: blood. These receptors were taken from a young woman with Graves' hyperthyroidism.

This clonotype was seen repeatedly, ten times or more. V usage is TRBV28 and J usage is TRBJ1-3; 7 bases match TRBD1. V dropped 1 base and J dropped 0; count of bases not matched to a gene: 9. Germline values: CDR1 MDHEN, CDR2 SYDVKM. There are 18 residues in the CDR3. CDR3: CASSLSTTGLISGNTIYF. CDR3 bases: TGTGCCAGCAGTTTATCCACGACAGGGCTCATCTCTGGAAACACCATATATTTT.

This clonotype showed up just a few times. The V and J genes are TRBV4-1 and TRBJ2-3, with D hard to call. Germline-derived CDR1 and CDR2 are MGHRA and YSYEKL. V lost 4 bases and J 3 bases, leaving 20 bases between the germline ends. This CDR3 is 17 amino acids long. The chain's CDR3 is CASSPGVNSPTTDTQYF. The DNA for the CDR3 is TGCGCCAGCAGCCCAGGAGTCAACTCCCCGACTACAGATACGCAGTATTTT.

CDR3 nucleotides: TGTGCCAGCTCACCACCGGGGGGCGCGAGGGAGACCCAGTACTTC. Translating gives CASSPPGGARETQYF. The chain uses TRBV18 and TRBJ2-5, with D tentatively TRBD1 or TRBD2 (6 bases each). V lost 0 bases, J lost 5 bases, and 13 bases lay in between. Germline V gene sequence: CDR1 KGHSH, CDR2 LQKENI. This CDR3 is 15 amino acids long.

The rearrangement links TRBV19 to TRBJ2-7; 11 nucleotides line up with TRBD2. With V trimmed by 4 bases and J by 4 bases, 3 bases remained unmatched. Per the germline V gene, CDR1 is LNHDA and CDR2 is SQIVND (reference sequence). CDR3 length equals 14 residues. DNA for the CDR3: TGTGCCAGTAGTAAGGGACTAGCGGTTTACGAGCAGTACTTC. It is translated as CASSKGLAVYEQYF.

As regards this clonotype: A much larger clone differs by one base, so this may be a read error. The chain uses TRBV20-1 and TRBJ2-7; 7 bases are shared with TRBD2. Unmatched junction bases numbered 11, after V lost 1 base and J lost 5 bases. This CDR3 is 15 amino acids long. Germline V gene data show CDR1 as DFQATT and CDR2 as SNEGSKA (reference sequence). The CDR3 DNA is TGCAGTGCTAGAGTTGGAGGGGAGGGCCCCCACGAGCAGTACTTC. Amino acid sequence: CSARVGGEGPHEQYF.

This clonotype has more than one count but fewer than ten. The gene calls are TRBV25-1 and TRBJ2-1; 7 positions agree with TRBD1. Trimming cost V 4 bases and J 1 base; bases outside gene matches: 4. The CDR3 has 15 amino acids. Germline V gene lookup returns CDR1 MGHDK and CDR2 SYGVNS. This CDR3 is CASSANRGSYNEQFF. The CDR3, as DNA: TGTGCCAGCAGTGCAAACAGGGGATCCTACAATGAGCAGTTCTTC.

The chain joins TRBV7-9 to TRBJ2-1; TRBD1 agrees at 7 bases. Looked up from germline, CDR1 is SEHNR and CDR2 is FQNEAQ (reference sequence). The CDR3 is 16 amino acids. V lost 5 bases to trimming and J lost 5 bases; unmatched junction nucleotides: 12. CDR3 sequence reads: CASSPLLGQPNNEQFF. CDR3 nucleotide sequence: TGTGCCAGCAGCCCCCTTTTGGGACAGCCTAACAATGAGCAGTTCTTC. Full variable domain (outside the CDR3, taken from reference TRBV7-9 and TRBJ2-1): DTGVSQNPRHKITKRGQNVTFRCDPISEHNRLYWYRQTLGQGPEFLTYFQNEAQLEKSRLLSDRFSAERPKGSFSTLEIQRTEQGDSAMYLCASSPLLGQPNNEQFFGPGTRLTVL.

This clonotype has ten or more counts. The V call is TRBV7-2, the J call TRBJ2-1, with D perhaps assigned TRBD1 or TRBD2 (5 bases each). CDR1 is SGHTA, CDR2 FQGNSA, per germline. The CDR3 sequence is 15 residues long. V lost 1 base, J lost 9 bases, and 16 bases lay in between. CDR3 in amino acids: CASSLDQGSGREQFF. For the CDR3, the DNA is TGTGCCAGCAGCTTAGACCAGGGATCGGGGCGTGAGCAGTTCTTC.

The chain is built from TRBV4-2 and TRBJ2-2, with a weak D call TRBD1 (5 bases). CDR3 size: 16 residues. Trimming took off 4 bases at V and 3 bases at J, with 15 bases between the two ends. The germline CDR1 and CDR2 sequences are LGHNA and YNFKEQ. In DNA form, the CDR3 reads TGTGCCAGCAGCCTCGAGGCTGGGGCGGACACCGGGGAGCTGTTTTTT. As protein: CASSLEAGADTGELFF.

This clonotype came up a few times. The V gene is TRBV7-9, the J gene TRBJ2-2, with unresolved D. The germline V and J ends were trimmed by 3 bases and 6 bases, with 8 bases remaining between them. Germline CDR1 SEHNR, CDR2 FQNEAQ (reference sequence). CDR3 length: 13 residues. CDR3 amino acids: CASSLRPPGELFF. CDR3 bases: TGTGCCAGCAGCTTGAGGCCCCCCGGGGAGCTGTTTTTT.

In its sample, this clonotype was seen many times. The chain carries TRBV12-3 or TRBV12-4 and TRBJ2-1; possibly TRBD2 for D (6 bases). CDR3 length: 13 amino acids. V lost 4 bases and J lost 9, with 13 bases in between. The DNA for the CDR3 is TGTGCCAGCAGTTCGATGGGGGGTGCTGAGCAGTTCTTC. It specifies CASSSMGGAEQFF.

This clonotype was counted at least ten times. The chain combines TRBV11-1 with TRBJ1-5, with D possibly matching TRBD1 (6 bases). Trimming took off 2 bases at V and 5 bases at J, with 19 bases between the two ends. The CDR3 contains 17 residues. The germline V gene encodes CDR1 SGHAT and CDR2 FQDESV (reference sequence). CDR3 protein: CASSLSLQDRTDQPQHF. In nucleotides, the CDR3 is TGTGCCAGCAGCTTATCCTTGCAGGACAGAACGGATCAGCCCCAGCATTTT.

The rearrangement links TRBV11-2 to TRBJ1-3; D gene uncertain. Trimming took off 5 bases at V and 4 bases at J, with 15 bases between the two ends. The CDR3 runs to 15 residues. Germline V lookup: CDR1 SGHAT, CDR2 FQNNGV. The DNA for the CDR3 is TGTGCCAGCAGCCAAGTGATAGGCTCGGGAAACACCATATATTTT. It specifies CASSQVIGSGNTIYF.

This clonotype was recorded a few times. The chain uses TRBV25-1 and TRBJ2-3; TRBD1 aligns across 9 bases. Losses at the gene ends were 2 bases for V and 3 bases for J; bases not matched to a gene: 3. CDR1 and CDR2 (germline): MGHDK, SYGVNS. CDR3 size: 15 residues. CDR3 region: CASSEGDRETDTQYF. CDR3 in DNA: TGTGCCAGCAGTGAAGGGGACAGGGAGACAGATACGCAGTATTTT.

This clonotype was seen ten or more times. The gene calls are TRBV5-8 and TRBJ2-3; 11 nucleotides agree with TRBD2. The CDR3 spans 17 residues. Germline CDR1 SGHTS, CDR2 YDEGEE. J gave up 3 bases and V 2 bases, and 8 bases lay outside the gene matches. Here the CDR3 DNA reads TGTGCCAGCAGCTTAACCGGGACTAGCGGTTGGACAGATACGCAGTATTTT. Amino acids: CASSLTGTSGWTDTQYF.

This clonotype was seen more than once but under ten times. This CDR3 is CASSDGLWGYTF. The CDR3 bases are TGTGCCAGTAGTGACGGGTTGTGGGGCTACACCTTC. V is TRBV19 and J is TRBJ1-2; D is undetermined. The CDR3 runs to 12 residues. Trimming pared 5 bases from V and 8 bases from J, leaving 12 bases between. The germline V gene encodes CDR1 LNHDA and CDR2 SQIVND (reference sequence).

This clonotype came up many times. This chain links TRBV6-2 or TRBV6-3 with TRBJ2-1; the D is unclear. Between the trimmed V and J ends, which lost 10 bases and 5 bases, there was a span of 6 bases. Looked up from germline, CDR1 is MNHEY and CDR2 is SVGEGT. The length of the CDR3 is 10 residues. In DNA, the CDR3 is TGTGCCACACAGCACAATGAGCAGTTCTTC. It specifies CATQHNEQFF.

This clonotype was found a few times. This chain links TRBV7-6 with TRBJ2-5; tentatively, D is TRBD1 (6 bases). This CDR3 has 14 residues. With 1 base removed from V and 7 bases from J, the gap between germline ends came to 13 bases. CDR1 is SGHVS, CDR2 FNYEAQ, per germline. This chain's CDR3 is CASSLEGEAATQYF. The DNA for the CDR3 is TGTGCCAGCAGCTTAGAGGGGGAAGCCGCGACCCAGTACTTC.

V usage is TRBV3-1 and J usage is TRBJ1-3; D gene ambiguous. Germline-derived CDR1 and CDR2 are LGHDT and YNNKEL (reference sequence). Trimming stripped 0 bases from V and 2 bases from J, with 11 bases between. This CDR3 contains 16 residues. CDR3 loop: CASSQEGRGAGNTIYF. CDR3 bases: TGTGCCAGCAGCCAAGAAGGGCGGGGTGCTGGAAACACCATATATTTT.

In its sample, this clonotype was seen a few times. The chain links TRBV5-1 to TRBJ2-5, with D possibly being TRBD2 (5 bases). Trimming took off 2 bases at V and 7 bases at J, with 12 bases between the two ends. The CDR3 contains 13 residues. CDR1 SGHRS and CDR2 YFSETQ come from the germline V gene. CDR3 coding DNA: TGCGCCAGCAGCTTAGTAACCGAGGGGACCCAGTACTTC. Translation: CASSLVTEGTQYF.

This clonotype came up many times. The chain has TRBV6-1 and TRBJ1-2; D is ambiguous. V lost 5 bases and J 4 bases, leaving 14 bases between the germline ends. This CDR3 spans 14 amino acids. Germline V lookup: CDR1 MNHNS, CDR2 SASEGT. The CDR3 coding sequence is TGTGCCAGCAGTTCGGCTGGGATAAGCTATGGCTACACCTTC. Translating gives CASSSAGISYGYTF.

This clonotype was observed a handful of times. V and J are TRBV20-1 and TRBJ2-2; D is unclear. The CDR3 spans 13 residues. The germline V gene encodes CDR1 DFQATT and CDR2 SNEGSKA (reference sequence). V lost 6 bases and J lost 4, with 12 bases in between. The CDR3 DNA sequence: TGCAGTGCCATCCGGACGGGCACCGGGGAGCTGTTTTTT. The encoded protein is CSAIRTGTGELFF.

This clonotype was counted ten times or more. The genes are TRBV7-9 and TRBJ2-7; 12 nucleotides align to TRBD2. This CDR3 is built from 15 residues. CDR1 is SEHNR and CDR2 is FQNEAQ in the germline V gene (reference sequence). V lost 10 bases, J lost 0 bases, and 7 bases stayed unmatched. The CDR3 reads CATSTSGSLSYEQYF. In DNA, the CDR3 is TGTGCCACCTCGACTAGCGGGAGCCTCTCCTACGAGCAGTACTTC.

This clonotype was seen many times. The genes are TRBV7-2 and TRBJ2-7; possibly TRBD1 or TRBD2 for D (6 bases each). V was cut by 2 bases and J by 2 bases, with 13 bases left in between. Germline CDR1 is SGHTA and CDR2 is FQGNSA. The CDR3 has 15 amino acids. The chain's CDR3 is CASSLRRGRPYEQYF. The DNA of the CDR3 is TGTGCCAGCAGCTTAAGACGGGGGCGGCCCTACGAGCAGTACTTC.

As regards this clonotype: One base away lies a much larger clone, so this may be a sequencing read error. The chain combines TRBV7-9 with TRBJ1-2; tentative D call: TRBD1 (6 bases). This CDR3 has 12 amino acids. Germline loops: CDR1 SEHNR, CDR2 FQNEAQ (reference sequence). Trimming took 6 bases from V and 4 from J, leaving 9 bases between them. CDR3 bases: TGTGCCAGCAGGGGGGCTAGCTATGGCTACACCTTC. It yields the protein CASRGASYGYTF.

For this clonotype: The junction shows a germline mismatch at one end, possibly a read error. The chain combines TRBV11-2 with TRBJ1-5; no reliable D call. CDR1 is SGHAT and CDR2 is FQNNGV in the germline V gene. There are 14 residues in the CDR3. The CDR3 bases are TGTGCCAGCAGCTTACGGGGTAGTGGTCAGCCCCCGCATTTT. The encoded protein is CASSLRGSGQPPHF.

On this clonotype: Compared with germline, one end of the junction differs, possibly owing to a read error. V usage is TRBV7-8 and J usage is TRBJ1-3; D call uncertain. The germline gives CDR1 SGHVS, CDR2 FQNEAQ. The CDR3 length is 12 residues. The DNA of the CDR3 is TGTGCCGGCAGTCCACTTGGAAACACCATATATTTT. The encoded protein is CAGSPLGNTIYF. Full variable domain (rest looked up from reference TRBV7-8 and TRBJ1-3): GAGVSQSPRYKVAKRGQDVALRCDPISGHVSLFWYQQALGQGPEFLTYFQNEAQLDKSGLPSDRFFAERPEGSVSTLKIQRTQQEDSAVYLCAGSPLGNTIYFGEGSWLTVV.